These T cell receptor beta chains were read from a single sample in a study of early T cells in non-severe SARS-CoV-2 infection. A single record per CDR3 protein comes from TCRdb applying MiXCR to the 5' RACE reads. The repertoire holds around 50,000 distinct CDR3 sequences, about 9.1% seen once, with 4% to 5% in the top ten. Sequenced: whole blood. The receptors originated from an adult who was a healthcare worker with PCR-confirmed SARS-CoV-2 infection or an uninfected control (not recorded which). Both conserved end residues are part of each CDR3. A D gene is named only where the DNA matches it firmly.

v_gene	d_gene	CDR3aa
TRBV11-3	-	CASSRHPRASYNEQFF
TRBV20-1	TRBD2	CSAWTSQETQYF
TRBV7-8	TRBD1	CASSTRGQGAKEQFF
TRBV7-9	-	CASSFGGSPVTQYF
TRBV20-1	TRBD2	CSARLLAGGPDTQYF
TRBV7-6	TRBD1	CASSSGTGDEQFF
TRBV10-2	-	CASSEGHPSTDTQYF
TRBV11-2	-	CASSASTTNEKLFF
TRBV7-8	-	CASSLTVSTDTQYF
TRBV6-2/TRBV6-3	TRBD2	CASSYPGLAGVIDNEQFF
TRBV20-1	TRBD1	CSVDGDSVLSEQFF
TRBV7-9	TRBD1	CASTGQDDQPQHF
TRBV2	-	CASRPGLQVYGYTF
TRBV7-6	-	CASSSTGELFF
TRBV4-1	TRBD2	CASSQGRLAGGSNEQFF
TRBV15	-	CATSRDSTDTQYF
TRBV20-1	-	CSASTDSERGEQYF
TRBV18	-	CASSPGLRGWEQFF
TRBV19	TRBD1	CASSGGQFYGYTF
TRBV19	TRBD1	CASSSQGNGEQFF
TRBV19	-	CASSIDGRVNQPQHF
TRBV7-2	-	CASSLVLSGNTIYF
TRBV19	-	CASTTSGDTQYF
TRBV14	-	CASSQAILAVHEQFF
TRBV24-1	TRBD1	CATSDEQGDWNQPQHF
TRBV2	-	CASRAAGELFF
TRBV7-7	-	CASSLSSSSAGELFF
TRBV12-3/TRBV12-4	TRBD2	CASSLLAGPLSEQFF
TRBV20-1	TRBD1	CSGEDRRNTEAFF
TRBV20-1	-	CSASPVRDPRGTDTQYF
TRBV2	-	CASSARVPQPQHF
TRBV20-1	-	CSARAGEDTQYF
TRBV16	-	CASSDVDEQFF
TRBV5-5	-	CASSLPPRDEQYF
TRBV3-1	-	CASSPGTGADTQYF
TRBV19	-	CASGALGGTGEQFF
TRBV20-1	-	CSVVGVSTDTQYF